Reported below is one T cell receptor beta chain. Its specificity is unknown. Since a much larger clone is just one base distant, this may be a read error. These data are taken from a study of blood T cells in healthy people across ages. V was trimmed by 2 bases and J by 12 bases, leaving 16 bases between them. The CDR3 totals 13 residues. The V gene's germline CDR1 is SGHAT and CDR2 FQDESV (reference sequence). Study-level findings and limits: Versus aged donors, long-lived donors had higher diversity and more naive CD4+ cells. Changes in expanded clonotypes were possibly confounded, as the CMV status of donors was unknown.

Together with a sample-barcoded 5' primer, a J-beta primer mix was included in a second PCR lasting about 6 to 11 cycles. A minimum of 3 million CDR3-containing paired-end reads was obtained for each sample. TCRdb independently ran MiXCR on the 5' RACE reads; one entry per CDR3 protein. The sample yields about 650,000 distinct CDR3 sequences, approximately 29% seen once. Sample: blood. This sequence originates from a woman over 75 in good health. V and J are TRBV11-1 and TRBJ1-2; D gene ambiguous. The CDR3 loop reads CASSLMAGEGHTF. Written as DNA, the CDR3 is TGTGCCAGCAGCTTAATGGCCGGCGAGGGCCACACCTTC. Supplemented by reference TRBV11-1 and TRBJ1-2, the full variable domain reads EAEVAQSPRYKITEKSQAVAFWCDPISGHATLYWYRQILGQGPELLVQFQDESVVDDSQLPKDRFSAERLKGVDSTLKIQPAELGDSAMYLCASSLMAGEGHTFGSGTRLTVV.